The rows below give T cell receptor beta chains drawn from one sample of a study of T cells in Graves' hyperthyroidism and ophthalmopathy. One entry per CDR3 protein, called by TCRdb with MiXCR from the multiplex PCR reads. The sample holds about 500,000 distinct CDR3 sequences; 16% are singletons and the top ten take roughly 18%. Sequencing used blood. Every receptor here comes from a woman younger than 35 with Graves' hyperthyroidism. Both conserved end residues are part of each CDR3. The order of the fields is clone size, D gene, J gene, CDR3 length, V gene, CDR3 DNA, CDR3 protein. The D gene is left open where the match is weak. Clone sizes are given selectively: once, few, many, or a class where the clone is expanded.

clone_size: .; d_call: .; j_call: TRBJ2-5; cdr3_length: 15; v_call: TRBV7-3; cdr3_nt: TGTGCCAGCAGCCTTACCGGGACAAATCAAGAGACCCAGTACTTC; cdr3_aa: CASSLTGTNQETQYF
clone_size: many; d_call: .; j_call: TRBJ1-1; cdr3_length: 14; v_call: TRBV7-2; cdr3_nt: TGTGCCAGCAGCTCGGTCGACAGGAACACTGAAGCTTTCTTT; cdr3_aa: CASSSVDRNTEAFF
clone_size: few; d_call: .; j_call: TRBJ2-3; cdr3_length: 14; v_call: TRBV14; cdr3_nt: TGTGCCAGCAGCCAAGTGGAAGGGGGTGATACGCAGTATTTT; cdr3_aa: CASSQVEGGDTQYF
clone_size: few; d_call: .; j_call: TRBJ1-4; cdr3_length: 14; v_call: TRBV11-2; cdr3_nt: TGTGCCAGCAGCCCGGGACGTACGGATGAAAAACTGTTTTTT; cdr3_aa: CASSPGRTDEKLFF
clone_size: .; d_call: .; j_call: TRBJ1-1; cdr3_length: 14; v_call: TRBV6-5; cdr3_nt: TGTGCCAGCAGTTTGGGACGGTGGGGCACTGAAGCTTTCTTT; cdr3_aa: CASSLGRWGTEAFF
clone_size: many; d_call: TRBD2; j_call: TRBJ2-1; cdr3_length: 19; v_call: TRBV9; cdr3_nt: TGTGCCAGCAGCTCGAGAAACGCTAGCGGCCCTTTATCCTACAATGAGCAGTTCTTC; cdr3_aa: CASSSRNASGPLSYNEQFF
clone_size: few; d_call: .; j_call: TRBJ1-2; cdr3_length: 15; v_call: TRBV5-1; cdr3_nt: TGCGCCAGCAGCTTGGTTGTGGGGGGCGGCTATGGCTACACCTTC; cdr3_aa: CASSLVVGGGYGYTF
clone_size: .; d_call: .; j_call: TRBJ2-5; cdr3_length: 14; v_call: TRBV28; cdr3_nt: TGTGCCAGCAGTTTCCCCCCAGGACAAGAGACCCAGTACTTC; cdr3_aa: CASSFPPGQETQYF
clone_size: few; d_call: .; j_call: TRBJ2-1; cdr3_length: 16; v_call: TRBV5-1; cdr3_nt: TGCGCCAGCAGCTTGGTGCGGGTAACTAAACTCAATGAGCAGTTCTTC; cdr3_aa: CASSLVRVTKLNEQFF
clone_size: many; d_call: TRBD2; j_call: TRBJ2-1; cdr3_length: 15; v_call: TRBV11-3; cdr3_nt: TGTGCCAGCAGCTTACCGGGACTAGCGGCGACTGGGCAGTTCTTC; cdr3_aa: CASSLPGLAATGQFF
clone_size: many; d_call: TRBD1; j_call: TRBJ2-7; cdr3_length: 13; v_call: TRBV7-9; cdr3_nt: TGTGCCAGCAGCACAGGACAGGTGAACGAGCAGTACTTC; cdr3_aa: CASSTGQVNEQYF
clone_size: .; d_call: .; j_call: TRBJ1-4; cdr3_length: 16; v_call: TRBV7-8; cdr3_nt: TGTGCCAGCAGCTCCACTACCGGGACCGCAATTAAAAAACTGTTTTTT; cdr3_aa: CASSSTTGTAIKKLFF
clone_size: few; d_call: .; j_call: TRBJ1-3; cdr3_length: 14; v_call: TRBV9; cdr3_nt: TGTGCCAGCAGCCCCCCCCAGTCTGGAAACACCATATATTTT; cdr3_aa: CASSPPQSGNTIYF
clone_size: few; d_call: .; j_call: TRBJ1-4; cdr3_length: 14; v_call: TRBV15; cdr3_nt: TGTGCCACCAGGGAGGGACGATTTACTGAAAAACTGTTTTTT; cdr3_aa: CATREGRFTEKLFF
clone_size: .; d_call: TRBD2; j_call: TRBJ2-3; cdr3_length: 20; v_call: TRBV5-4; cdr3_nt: TGTGCCAGCAGCTTTTCCTCCGGGACTAGCGGGAGGAGGACGGTAGATACGCAGTATTTT; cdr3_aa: CASSFSSGTSGRRTVDTQYF
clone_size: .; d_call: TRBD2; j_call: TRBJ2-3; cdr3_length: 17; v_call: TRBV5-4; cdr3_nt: TGTGCCAGCAGCCTAACCCCCGGGACTAGCGGGGGGGATACGCAGTATTTT; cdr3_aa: CASSLTPGTSGGDTQYF
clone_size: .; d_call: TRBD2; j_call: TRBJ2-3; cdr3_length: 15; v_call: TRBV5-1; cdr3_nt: TGCGCCAGCAGCCAGCGGACTAGCGGGGCAGATACGCAGTATTTT; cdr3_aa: CASSQRTSGADTQYF
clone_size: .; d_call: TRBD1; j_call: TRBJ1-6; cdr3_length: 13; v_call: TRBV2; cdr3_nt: TGTGCCAGCAGGGGACAGGCCTATTCACCCCTCCACTTT; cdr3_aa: CASRGQAYSPLHF
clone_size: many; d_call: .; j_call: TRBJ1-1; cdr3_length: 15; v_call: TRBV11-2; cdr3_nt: TGTGCCAGCAGCGTCCGTGTAGGGGGGAACACTGAAGCTTTCTTT; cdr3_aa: CASSVRVGGNTEAFF
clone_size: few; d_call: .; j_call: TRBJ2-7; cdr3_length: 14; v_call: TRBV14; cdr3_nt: TGTGCCAGCAGCCAAGTGGGGTCCTCCTACGAGCAGTACTTC; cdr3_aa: CASSQVGSSYEQYF
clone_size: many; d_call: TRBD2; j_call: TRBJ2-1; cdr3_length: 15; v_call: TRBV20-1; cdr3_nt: TGCAGTGCTACGACTAGCGGGGGGCCCTACAATGAGCAGTTCTTC; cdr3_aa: CSATTSGGPYNEQFF
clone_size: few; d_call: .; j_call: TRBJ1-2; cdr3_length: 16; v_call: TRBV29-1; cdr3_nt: TGCAGCGTTGAACCGCGAAGGGCACCCTTTAACTATGGCTACACCTTC; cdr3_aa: CSVEPRRAPFNYGYTF